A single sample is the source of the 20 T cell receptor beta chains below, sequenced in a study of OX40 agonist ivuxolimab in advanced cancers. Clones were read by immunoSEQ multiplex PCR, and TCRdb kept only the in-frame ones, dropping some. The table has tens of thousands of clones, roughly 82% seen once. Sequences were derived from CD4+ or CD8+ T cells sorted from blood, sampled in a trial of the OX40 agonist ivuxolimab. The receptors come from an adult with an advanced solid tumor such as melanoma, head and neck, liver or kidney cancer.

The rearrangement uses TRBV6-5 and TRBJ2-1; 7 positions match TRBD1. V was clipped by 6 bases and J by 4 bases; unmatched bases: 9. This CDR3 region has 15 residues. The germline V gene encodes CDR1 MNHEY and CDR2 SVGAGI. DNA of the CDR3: TGTGCCAGCAGGCCGGGACAGCTAAATTACAATGAGCAGTTCTTC. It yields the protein CASRPGQLNYNEQFF.

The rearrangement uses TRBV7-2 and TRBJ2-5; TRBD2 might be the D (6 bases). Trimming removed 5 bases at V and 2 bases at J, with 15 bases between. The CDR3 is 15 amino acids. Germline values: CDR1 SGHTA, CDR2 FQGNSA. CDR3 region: CASSVNGGWQETQYF. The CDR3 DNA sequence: TGTGCCAGCAGCGTAAATGGGGGGTGGCAAGAGACCCAGTACTTC.

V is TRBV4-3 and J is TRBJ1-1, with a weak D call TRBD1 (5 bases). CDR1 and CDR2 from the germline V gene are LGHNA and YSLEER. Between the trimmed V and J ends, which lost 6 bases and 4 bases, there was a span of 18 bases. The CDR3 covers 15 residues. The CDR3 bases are TGCGCCAGCAGTCCATCTGCAGGGTTCATCACTGAAGCTTTCTTT. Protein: CASSPSAGFITEAFF.

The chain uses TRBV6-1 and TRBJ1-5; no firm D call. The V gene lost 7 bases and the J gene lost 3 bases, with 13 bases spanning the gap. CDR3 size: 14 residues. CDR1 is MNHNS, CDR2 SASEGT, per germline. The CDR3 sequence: CASTPGSPNQPQHF. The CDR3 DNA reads TGTGCCAGCACCCCCGGTAGCCCCAATCAGCCCCAGCATTTT.

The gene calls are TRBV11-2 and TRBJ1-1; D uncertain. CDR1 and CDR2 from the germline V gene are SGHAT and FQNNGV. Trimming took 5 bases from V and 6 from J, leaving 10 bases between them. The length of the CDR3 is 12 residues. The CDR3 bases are TGTGCCAGCAGCCCCCGGTTCCCTGAAGCTTTCTTT. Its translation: CASSPRFPEAFF.

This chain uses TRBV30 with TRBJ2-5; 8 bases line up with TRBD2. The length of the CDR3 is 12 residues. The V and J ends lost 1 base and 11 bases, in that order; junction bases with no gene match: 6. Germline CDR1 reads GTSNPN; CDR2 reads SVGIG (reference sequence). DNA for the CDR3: TGTGCCTGGAGTGGTTCGGGAGGGAGGCAGTACTTC. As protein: CAWSGSGGRQYF.

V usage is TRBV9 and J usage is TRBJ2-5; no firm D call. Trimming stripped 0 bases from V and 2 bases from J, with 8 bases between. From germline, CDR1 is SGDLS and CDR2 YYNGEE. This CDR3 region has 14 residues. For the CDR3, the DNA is TGTGCCAGCAGCGTAGCGGCATCGCAAGAGACCCAGTACTTC. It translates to CASSVAASQETQYF.

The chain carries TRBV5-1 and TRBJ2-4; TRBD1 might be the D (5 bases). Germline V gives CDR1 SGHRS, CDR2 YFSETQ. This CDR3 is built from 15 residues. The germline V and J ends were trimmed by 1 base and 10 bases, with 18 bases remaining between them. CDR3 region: CASSLPDSRYNIQYF. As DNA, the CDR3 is TGCGCCAGCAGCTTGCCCGACAGCCGTTACAATATTCAGTACTTC.

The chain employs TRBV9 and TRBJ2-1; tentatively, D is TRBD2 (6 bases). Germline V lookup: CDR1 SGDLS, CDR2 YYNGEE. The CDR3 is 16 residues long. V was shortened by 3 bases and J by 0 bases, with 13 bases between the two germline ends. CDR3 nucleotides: TGTGCCAGCAGCGGGGGAGGCGGGTACTCCTACAATGAGCAGTTCTTC. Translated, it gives CASSGGGGYSYNEQFF.

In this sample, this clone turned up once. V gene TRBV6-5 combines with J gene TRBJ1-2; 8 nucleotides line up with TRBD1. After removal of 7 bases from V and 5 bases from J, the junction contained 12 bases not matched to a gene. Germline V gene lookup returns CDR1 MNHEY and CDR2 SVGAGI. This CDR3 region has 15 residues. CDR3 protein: CASTRAGTGVYGYTF. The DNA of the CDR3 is TGTGCCAGCACCCGGGCAGGGACAGGCGTTTATGGCTACACCTTC.

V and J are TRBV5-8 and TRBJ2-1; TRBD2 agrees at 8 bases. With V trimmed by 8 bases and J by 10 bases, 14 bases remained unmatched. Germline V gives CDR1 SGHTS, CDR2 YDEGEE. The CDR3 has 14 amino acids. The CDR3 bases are TGTGCCAGGAGCACCCCCGACACTAGCGGCGAGCAGTTCTTC. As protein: CARSTPDTSGEQFF.

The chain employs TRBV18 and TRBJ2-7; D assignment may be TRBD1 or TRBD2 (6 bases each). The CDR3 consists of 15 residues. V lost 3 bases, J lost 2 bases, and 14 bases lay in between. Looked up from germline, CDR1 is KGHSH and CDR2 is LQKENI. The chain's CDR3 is CASSPGASETYEQYF. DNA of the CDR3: TGTGCCAGCTCACCGGGGGCTAGCGAGACCTACGAGCAGTACTTC.

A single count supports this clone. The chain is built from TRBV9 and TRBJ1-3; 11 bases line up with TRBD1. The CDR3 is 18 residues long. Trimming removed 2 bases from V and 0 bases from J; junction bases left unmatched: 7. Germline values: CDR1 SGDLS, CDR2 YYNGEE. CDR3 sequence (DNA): TGTGCCAGCAGCGTGGGTCCCGGGACAGGGGGCTCTGGAAACACCATATATTTT. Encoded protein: CASSVGPGTGGSGNTIYF.

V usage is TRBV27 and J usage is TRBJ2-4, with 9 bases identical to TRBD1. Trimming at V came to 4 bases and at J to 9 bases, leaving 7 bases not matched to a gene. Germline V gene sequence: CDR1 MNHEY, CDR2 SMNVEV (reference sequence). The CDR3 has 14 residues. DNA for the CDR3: TGTGCCAGCAGTTCCCGGGGACAGGGTGCCATTCAGTACTTC. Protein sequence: CASSSRGQGAIQYF.

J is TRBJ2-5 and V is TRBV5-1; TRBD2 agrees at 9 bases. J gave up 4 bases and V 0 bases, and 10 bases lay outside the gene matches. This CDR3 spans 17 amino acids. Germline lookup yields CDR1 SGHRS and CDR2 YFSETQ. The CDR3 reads CASSLVSSGKGRETQYF. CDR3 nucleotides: TGCGCCAGCAGCTTGGTGTCTAGCGGGAAAGGGAGAGAGACCCAGTACTTC. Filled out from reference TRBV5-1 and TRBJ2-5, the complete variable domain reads KAGVTQTPRYLIKTRGQQVTLSCSPISGHRSVSWYQQTPGQGLQFLFEYFSETQRNKGNFPGRFSGRQFSNSRSEMNVSTLELGDSALYLCASSLVSSGKGRETQYFGPGTRLLVL.

CDR3 bases: TGTGCCAGCAGTGAGGAGCATGGAGCGGGGGGGCCTCGAGATACGCAGTATTTT. Encoded protein: CASSEEHGAGGPRDTQYF. The chain links TRBV6-1 to TRBJ2-3; 10 nucleotides match TRBD2. The V segment lost 3 bases and the J segment 5 bases; nucleotides outside the gene matches: 14. This CDR3 region has 18 residues. Germline-derived CDR1 and CDR2 are MNHNS and SASEGT.

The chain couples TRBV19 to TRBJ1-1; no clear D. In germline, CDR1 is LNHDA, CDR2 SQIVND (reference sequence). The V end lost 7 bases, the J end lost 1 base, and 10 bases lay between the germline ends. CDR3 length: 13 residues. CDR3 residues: CASTPQWNTEAFF. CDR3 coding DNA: TGTGCCAGTACCCCGCAATGGAACACTGAAGCTTTCTTT. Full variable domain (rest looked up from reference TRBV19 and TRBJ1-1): DGGITQSPKYLFRKEGQNVTLSCEQNLNHDAMYWYRQDPGQGLRLIYYSQIVNDFQKGDIAEGYSVSREKKESFPLTVTSAQKNPTAFYLCASTPQWNTEAFFGQGTRLTVV.

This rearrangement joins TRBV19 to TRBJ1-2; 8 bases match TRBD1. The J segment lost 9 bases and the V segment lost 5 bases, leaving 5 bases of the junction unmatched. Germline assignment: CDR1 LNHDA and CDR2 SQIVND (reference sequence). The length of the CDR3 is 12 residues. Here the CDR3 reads CASSVDRVRYTF. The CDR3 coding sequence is TGTGCCAGTAGTGTGGACAGGGTTCGCTACACCTTC.

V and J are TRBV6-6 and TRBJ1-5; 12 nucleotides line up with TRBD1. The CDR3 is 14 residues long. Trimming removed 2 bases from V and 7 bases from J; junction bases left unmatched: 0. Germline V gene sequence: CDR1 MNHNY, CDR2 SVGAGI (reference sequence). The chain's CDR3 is CASSYGTGGQPQHF. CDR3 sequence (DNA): TGTGCCAGCAGTTACGGGACAGGGGGCCAGCCCCAGCATTTT.

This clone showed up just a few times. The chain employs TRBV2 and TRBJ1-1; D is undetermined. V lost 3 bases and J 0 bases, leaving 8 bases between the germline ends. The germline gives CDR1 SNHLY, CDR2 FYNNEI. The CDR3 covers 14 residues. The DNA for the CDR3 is TGTGCCAGCAGTGACAGAAGTATGAACACTGAAGCTTTCTTT. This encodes CASSDRSMNTEAFF.